Below, one T cell receptor (beta chain) is given with its context. Germline V CDR1 and CDR2: MNHEY, SMNVEV (reference sequence). After removal of 4 bases from V and 4 bases from J, the junction contained 4 bases not matched to a gene. The CDR3 extends over 14 amino acids. Original data processing: Researchers report that nucleated cell counts were estimated from reference gene primer amplification. Repertoires were generated with immunoSEQ multiplex PCR, while TCRdb's copy carries only in-frame clones and drops some. For V, J and clone size, that table is used; D and trimming come from the DNA. This table holds fewer than 85,000 clones, around nine tenths found once. These data originate in a study of blood T cell repertoires in COVID-19. About the study: COVID-19 samples, acute and convalescent, were from the United States, Italy and Spain. Sources were T cells, B-cell-depleted T cells, or PBMCs; the material itself was cDNA or gDNA.

Sequenced: peripheral blood. This clonotype was sampled from a man aged 50 to 59 with active COVID-19. The chain couples TRBV27 to TRBJ1-1; 9 bases map to TRBD1. CDR3 nucleotides: TGTGCCAGCAGTTCACAGGGGGCTGTCACTGAAGCTTTCTTT. It translates to CASSSQGAVTEAFF.